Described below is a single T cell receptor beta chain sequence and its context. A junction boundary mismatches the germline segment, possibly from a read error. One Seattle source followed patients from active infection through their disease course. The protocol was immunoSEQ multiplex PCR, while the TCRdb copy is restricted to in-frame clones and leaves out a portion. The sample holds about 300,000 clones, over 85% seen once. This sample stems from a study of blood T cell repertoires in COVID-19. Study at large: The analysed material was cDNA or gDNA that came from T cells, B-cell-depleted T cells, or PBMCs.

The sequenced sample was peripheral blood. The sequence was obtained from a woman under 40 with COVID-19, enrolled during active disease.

Here the CDR3 reads CARSLRTGGYTF. The CDR3 DNA is TGTGCCCGCAGCCTCCGGACAGGGGGCTACACCTTC. The V call is TRBV28, the J call TRBJ1-2; TRBD1 matches at 8 bases. The CDR3 has 12 amino acids. Germline lookup yields CDR1 MDHEN and CDR2 SYDVKM.